This TCR beta chain derives from a study of blood T cell repertoires in COVID-19. Study-wide context: There were acute and convalescent COVID-19 samples, and they came from the United States, Italy and Spain. PBMCs, B-cell-depleted T cells, or T cells provided the cDNA or gDNA that made up the material.

Original handling: Reference gene primer amplification gave nucleated cell count estimates. Repertoires were generated with immunoSEQ multiplex PCR, while TCRdb's copy carries only in-frame clones and drops some. From that table come the V and J calls and clone size; the DNA was used to work out D and trimming. The table has 100,000 or so clones, 79% seen once. CDR1 is LGHNA and CDR2 is YNFKEQ in the germline V gene. V lost 0 bases, J lost 9 bases, and 12 bases lay in between. There are 14 residues in the CDR3. The receptor's source is a human donor in a cohort sampled during active COVID-19. The specimen sequenced was peripheral blood. The rearrangement uses TRBV4-2 and TRBJ2-1; the D is unclear. The CDR3 DNA reads as TGTGCCAGCAGCCAAGATCTTTCCTCCCGTGAGCAGTTCTTC. Translation: CASSQDLSSREQFF.